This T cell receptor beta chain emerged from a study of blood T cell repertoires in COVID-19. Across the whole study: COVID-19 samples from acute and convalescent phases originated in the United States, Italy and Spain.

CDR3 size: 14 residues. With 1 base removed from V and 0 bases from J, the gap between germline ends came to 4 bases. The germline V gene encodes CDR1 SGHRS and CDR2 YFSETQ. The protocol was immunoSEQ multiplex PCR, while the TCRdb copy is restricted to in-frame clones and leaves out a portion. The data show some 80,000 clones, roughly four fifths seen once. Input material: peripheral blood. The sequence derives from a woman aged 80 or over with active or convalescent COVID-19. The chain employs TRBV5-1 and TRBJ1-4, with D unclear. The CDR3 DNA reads TGCGCCAGCAGCTTGACAACAACTAATGAAAAACTGTTTTTT. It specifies CASSLTTTNEKLFF.